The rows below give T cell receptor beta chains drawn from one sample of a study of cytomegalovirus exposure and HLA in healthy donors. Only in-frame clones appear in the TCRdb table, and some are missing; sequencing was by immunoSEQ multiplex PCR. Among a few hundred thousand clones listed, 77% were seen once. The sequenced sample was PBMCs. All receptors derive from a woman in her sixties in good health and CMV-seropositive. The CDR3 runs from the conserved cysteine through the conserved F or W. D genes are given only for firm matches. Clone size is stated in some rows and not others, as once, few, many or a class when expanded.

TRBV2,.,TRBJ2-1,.,TGTGCCAGCAGGTTGGAGAGCGAGCAGTTCTTC,CASRLESEQFF
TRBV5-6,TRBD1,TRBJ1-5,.,TGTGCCAGCAGCCGTACGACAGGGTACAGCAATCAGCCCCAGCATTTT,CASSRTTGYSNQPQHF
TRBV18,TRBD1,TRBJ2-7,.,TGTGCCAGCTCACGGGACAGGGTTGGGTACGAGCAGTACTTC,CASSRDRVGYEQYF
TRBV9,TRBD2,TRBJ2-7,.,TGTGCCAGCAGCGTGGGGGGGACCGCCTACGAGCAGTACTTC,CASSVGGTAYEQYF
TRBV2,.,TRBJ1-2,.,TGTGCCAGCAGTGAACAAGGAGCTAACTATGGCTACACCTTC,CASSEQGANYGYTF
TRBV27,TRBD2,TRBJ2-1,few,TGTGCCAGCAGTTTTGGTCGGCTAGCGGAAAGGGGGCAGTTCTTC,CASSFGRLAERGQFF
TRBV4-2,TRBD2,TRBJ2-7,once,TGTGCCAGCAGCCAAGATCGGTCTAGCGGGGGATACGAGCAGTACTTC,CASSQDRSSGGYEQYF
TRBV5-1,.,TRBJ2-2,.,TGCGCCAGCAGCCCCACAGATGGCGGGGAGCTGTTTTTT,CASSPTDGGELFF
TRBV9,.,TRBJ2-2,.,TGTGCCAGCAGCGTAGCTTTGAGATCGAACACCGGGGAGCTGTTTTTT,CASSVALRSNTGELFF
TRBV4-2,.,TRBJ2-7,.,TGTGCCAGCAGCTACTCGTCCTACGAGCAGTACTTC,CASSYSSYEQYF
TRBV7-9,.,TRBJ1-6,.,TGTGCCAGCAGCTCGTCGGAGGGAGAGGGACTCCACTTT,CASSSSEGEGLHF
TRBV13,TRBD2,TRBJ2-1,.,TGTGCCAGCAGCTTAGGAGACGGGGGGGCCCGGAGTGAGCAGTTCTTC,CASSLGDGGARSEQFF
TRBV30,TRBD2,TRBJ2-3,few,TGTGCCTCCACCCTTAGCGGGTCCACAGATACGCAGTATTTT,CASTLSGSTDTQYF
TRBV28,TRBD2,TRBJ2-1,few,TGTGCCAGCAGTTTATGGGGGGGGACTAAAAAAAATGAGCAGTTCTTC,CASSLWGGTKKNEQFF
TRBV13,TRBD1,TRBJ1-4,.,TGTGCCAGCAGCCCTCCGGGACAGGGCCGGGAAAAACTGTTTTTT,CASSPPGQGREKLFF
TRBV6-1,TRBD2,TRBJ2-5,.,TGTGCCAGCGAACTAGCGGGAGGTGCGGGAGAGACCCAGTACTTC,CASELAGGAGETQYF
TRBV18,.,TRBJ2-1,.,TGTGCCAGCTCAACCAGGCTCGAGGGTGAGCAGTTCTTC,CASSTRLEGEQFF
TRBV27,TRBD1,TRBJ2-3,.,TGTGCCAGCAGTTCCCCATATGACAGGGGTAGCACAGATACGCAGTATTTT,CASSSPYDRGSTDTQYF
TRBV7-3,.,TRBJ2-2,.,TGTGCCAGCAGCTCCCAATCGAGGGGGGGCTCCAACACCGGGGAGCTGTTTTTT,CASSSQSRGGSNTGELFF
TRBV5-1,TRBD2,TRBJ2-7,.,TGCGCCAGCAGTCGACTAGCGGGAGAGGGGGAGTACGAGCAGTACTTC,CASSRLAGEGEYEQYF
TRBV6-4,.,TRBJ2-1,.,TGTGCCAGCAGTGCGACTAGGCGGTCTCGTGAGCAGTTCTTC,CASSATRRSREQFF
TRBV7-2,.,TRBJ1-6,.,TGTGCCAGCAGCTTAGCCCACAGGGATGGTTCACCCCTCCACTTT,CASSLAHRDGSPLHF
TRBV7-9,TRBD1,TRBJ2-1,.,TGTTCCAGCAGCTTAGCCCAGGGGGTCCTCAATGAGCAGTTCTTC,CSSSLAQGVLNEQFF
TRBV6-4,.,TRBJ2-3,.,TGTGCCAGCAGTGACACGGTGACAGATACGCAGTATTTT,CASSDTVTDTQYF
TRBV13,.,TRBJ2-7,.,TGTGCCAGCAGCTCGGGCGGGGGCCGCTCCTACGAGCAGTACTTC,CASSSGGGRSYEQYF
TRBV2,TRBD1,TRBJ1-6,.,TGTGCCAGCAGTGACGAGGGGGCGTCTAATTCACCCCTCCACTTT,CASSDEGASNSPLHF
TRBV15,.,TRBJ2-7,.,TGTGCCACCAGCAGAGACGTACAGGGAACATTGTCCTACGAGCAGTACTTC,CATSRDVQGTLSYEQYF
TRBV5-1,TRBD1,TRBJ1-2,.,TGCGCCAGCAGCTTGGCTCAGGGGGACTATGGCTACACCTTC,CASSLAQGDYGYTF
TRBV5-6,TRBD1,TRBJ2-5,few,TGTGCCAGCAGCTGGGACAGGGGGAGGCAGACCCAGTACTTC,CASSWDRGRQTQYF
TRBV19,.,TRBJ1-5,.,TGTGCCAGTAGTACCCGGTTCAATCAGCCCCAGCATTTT,CASSTRFNQPQHF
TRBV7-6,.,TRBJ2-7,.,TGTGCCAGCTCCGGGTTTGCCAGCGAGCAGTACTTC,CASSGFASEQYF
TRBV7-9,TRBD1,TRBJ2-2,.,TGTTCCAGCAGCTTAAGTCGGACAGGGGTGAACACCGGGGAGCTGTTTTTT,CSSSLSRTGVNTGELFF
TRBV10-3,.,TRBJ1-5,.,TGTGCCACCCTACCCGATACAGGGATCCAGCCCCAGCATTTT,CATLPDTGIQPQHF
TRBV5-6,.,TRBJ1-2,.,TGTGCCAGCAGCTTGCTAGATGGCTACACCTTC,CASSLLDGYTF
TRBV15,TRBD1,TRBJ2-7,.,TGTGCCACCAGCAGGGGGGACAGTTACTACGAGCAGTACTTC,CATSRGDSYYEQYF
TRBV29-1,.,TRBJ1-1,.,TGCAGCGTTGCCCTCCTGGAGACTGAAGCTTTCTTT,CSVALLETEAFF
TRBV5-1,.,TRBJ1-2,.,TGCGCCAGCAGCTTGGCAGGTCTTGAGTATGGCTACACCTTC,CASSLAGLEYGYTF
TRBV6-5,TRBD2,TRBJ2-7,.,TGTGCCAGCAGTTACTCAAAACTAGCGGGCACCTACGAGCAGTACTTC,CASSYSKLAGTYEQYF
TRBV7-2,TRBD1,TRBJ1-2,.,TGTGCCAGCAGCTCAAATAACCGACAGGGTAGGGACTATGGCTACACCTTC,CASSSNNRQGRDYGYTF
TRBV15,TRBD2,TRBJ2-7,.,TGTGCCACCAGCAGAGGCCTCCCTCTGACTAGCGCAGCCAGCTCCTACGAGCAGTACTTC,CATSRGLPLTSAASSYEQYF
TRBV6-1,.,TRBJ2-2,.,TGTGCCAGCAGTGCAAGGGCGGGGAGCGGGGAGCTGTTTTTT,CASSARAGSGELFF